This record looks at one TCR beta chain sequence and its context. The antigen remains unidentified. The data were obtained in a study of shared clonotypes between healthy human individuals. Study results and caveats: Sequencing depth was expected to influence donor clonotype sharing.

The germline CDR1 and CDR2 sequences are MGHDK and SYGVNS. The CDR3 sequence is 13 residues long. Trimming took off 1 base at V and 8 bases at J, with 11 bases between the two ends. Genomic DNA (from each subset) was split evenly across several immunoSEQ plates. Method: immunoSEQ multiplex PCR; TCRdb's copy keeps in-frame clones and lacks some. Here the sample spans some 2,100,000 clones, under 97% being singletons. What was sequenced was naive CD4+ T cells sorted from blood. Subset reported: CD45RA+ positively selected. The clonotype originates from a man aged 18 to 30 in good health. This chain links TRBV25-1 with TRBJ1-2, with a weak D call TRBD1 (5 bases). CDR3 residues: CASSELGRDGYTF. The CDR3 DNA reads as TGTGCCAGCAGTGAATTGGGCAGGGACGGCTACACCTTC.